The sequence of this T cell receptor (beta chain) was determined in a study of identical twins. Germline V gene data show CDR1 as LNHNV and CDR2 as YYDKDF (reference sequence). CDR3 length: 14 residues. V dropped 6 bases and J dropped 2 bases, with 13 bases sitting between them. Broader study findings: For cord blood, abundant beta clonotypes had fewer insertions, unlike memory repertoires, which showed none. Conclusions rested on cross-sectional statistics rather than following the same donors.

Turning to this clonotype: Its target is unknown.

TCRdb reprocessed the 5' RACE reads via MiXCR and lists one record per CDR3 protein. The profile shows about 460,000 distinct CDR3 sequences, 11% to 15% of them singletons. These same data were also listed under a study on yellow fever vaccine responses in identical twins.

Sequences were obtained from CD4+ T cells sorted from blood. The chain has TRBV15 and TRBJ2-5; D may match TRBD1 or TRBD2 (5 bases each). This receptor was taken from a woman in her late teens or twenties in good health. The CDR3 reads CATSRLGAQETQYF. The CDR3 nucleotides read TGTGCCACCAGTAGGCTCGGGGCTCAAGAGACCCAGTACTTC.